The T cell receptor (beta chain) under discussion was sequenced for a study of blood T cell repertoires in COVID-19. Study background: Sites across the United States, Italy and Spain contributed samples from acute and convalescent COVID-19. Sources were T cells, B-cell-depleted T cells, or PBMCs; the material itself was cDNA or gDNA.

The CDR3 loop spans 16 amino acids. Germline V gene data show CDR1 as SGHTA and CDR2 as FQGTGA. With 4 bases clipped from V and 1 base from J, the junction kept 9 bases outside the gene matches. Under the authors' procedure: Amplification of reference gene primers provided the estimated nucleated cell counts. Profiling relied on immunoSEQ multiplex PCR, and the TCRdb table lists in-frame clones only, not all of them. That table furnishes V, J and clone size, whereas the DNA furnished D and trimming. The table lists over 50,000 clones, 80% to 90% of them singletons. The J gene is TRBJ2-5, the V gene TRBV7-3, with TRBD1 identical over 7 bases. Material for sequencing was peripheral blood. This receptor was taken from a man between 50 and 59 years old with active COVID-19. The CDR3 loop is CASSSRAGTAQETQYF. The DNA of the CDR3 is TGTGCCAGCAGCTCACGAGCCGGGACAGCCCAAGAGACCCAGTACTTC.